Given below is one T cell receptor beta chain in context. The CDR3 length is 15 residues. Trimming removed 7 bases from V and 0 bases from J; junction bases left unmatched: 3. Germline V CDR1 and CDR2: SGHTA, FQGNSA. This record comes from a study of OX40 agonist ivuxolimab in advanced cancers. Repertoires were generated with immunoSEQ multiplex PCR, while TCRdb's copy carries only in-frame clones and drops some. Here the sample spans about 80,000 clones, 70% to 90% being singletons. The sequence was obtained from an adult with an advanced solid tumor such as melanoma, head and neck, liver or kidney cancer. The sample here was CD4+ or CD8+ T cells sorted from blood, taken in a trial of the OX40 agonist ivuxolimab. This rearrangement joins TRBV7-2 to TRBJ2-6; 7 bases agree with TRBD2. The CDR3 spells CASTRGGSGANVLTF. In nucleotides, the CDR3 is TGTGCCAGCACACGCGGGGGCTCTGGGGCCAACGTCCTGACTTTC.